One T cell receptor (beta chain) is described in this entry. Its cognate antigen is unknown. The entry originates in a study of T cell responses to AZD1222 COVID-19 vaccine. Overall study findings and caveats: White British donors predominated, females outnumbered males, and clonal diversity was possibly underestimated. Repertoire sampling happened only post peak T cell response. Baseline serostatus was positive in only a handful of AZD1222 recipients.

Profiled with immunoSEQ multiplex PCR; TCRdb holds only in-frame clones, not every one. The sample records some 150,000 clones, roughly nine tenths being singletons. Sample: peripheral blood, taken on day 0 of AZD1222 vaccination. This receptor was identified in an adult in good health.

The CDR3 DNA reads as TGTGCCAGCACCCTTGGGGGGGGCTACAATGAGCAGTTCTTC. Protein product: CASTLGGGYNEQFF. The rearrangement uses TRBV27 and TRBJ2-1; TRBD2 matches 7 bases. The CDR3 is 14 amino acids. V dropped 7 bases and J dropped 3; count of bases not matched to a gene: 6. Germline V gene data show CDR1 as MNHEY and CDR2 as SMNVEV (reference sequence).